Following are 28 T cell receptor beta chains from one sample sequenced in a study of T-cell reconstitution after alpha-beta-depleted transplantation in children. During its preparation, the TCRbeta library received unique molecular identifiers. One entry per CDR3 protein, called by TCRdb with MiXCR from the PCR reads. The sample contains 500,000 or so distinct CDR3 sequences, approximately 30% of which appear only once. The sequencing here drew on PBMCs from the stem cell graft donor, taken from the stem cell graft. The receptors were sampled from a human donor who donated a stem cell graft to a child with aplastic anemia.

V is TRBV18 and J is TRBJ1-1; 8 bases are shared with TRBD1. The CDR3 is 14 residues long. Germline V gene data show CDR1 as KGHSH and CDR2 as LQKENI. V was clipped by 1 base and J by 11 bases; unmatched bases: 9. CDR3 bases: TGTGCCAGCTCACCACTTTCAGGGGGCGAGATGGCTTTCTTT. Residues: CASSPLSGGEMAFF.

V gene TRBV15 combines with J gene TRBJ1-5; tentative D call: TRBD1 (6 bases). V was cut by 2 bases and J by 5 bases, with 10 bases left in between. This CDR3 comprises 14 residues. The germline V gene encodes CDR1 LNHNV and CDR2 YYDKDF (reference sequence). CDR3 sequence reads: CATSRSTGYQPQHF. The CDR3, as DNA: TGTGCCACCAGCAGATCGACAGGCTATCAGCCCCAGCATTTT.

This clonotype was counted a few times. The chain carries TRBV3-1 and TRBJ2-1; 11 bases are a match to TRBD2. The CDR3 totals 15 residues. Germline lookup yields CDR1 LGHDT and CDR2 YNNKEL (reference sequence). V lost 4 bases, J lost 7 bases, and 6 bases stayed unmatched. CDR3 region: CASSRPSGGKNEQFF. Written as DNA, the CDR3 is TGTGCCAGCAGCCGCCCTAGCGGGGGGAAGAATGAGCAGTTCTTC.

The gene calls are TRBV27 and TRBJ2-7; 9 bases line up with TRBD1. The trim removed 6 bases at V and 4 bases at J, leaving 10 bases unmatched. Germline V gene sequence: CDR1 MNHEY, CDR2 SMNVEV (reference sequence). There are 15 residues in the CDR3. The CDR3 region has the DNA TGTGCCAGCAGGATAACAGGGGGCTTCCTATACGAGCAGTACTTC. This encodes CASRITGGFLYEQYF.

This clonotype has more than one count but fewer than ten. The chain joins TRBV12-3 or TRBV12-4 to TRBJ2-1, with 9 bases aligning to TRBD1. The CDR3 consists of 14 residues. V was clipped by 6 bases and J by 8 bases; unmatched bases: 8. CDR3 residues: CASSPGQGWDEQFF. The CDR3 region has the DNA TGTGCCAGCAGCCCGGGACAGGGCTGGGATGAGCAGTTCTTC.

The chain uses TRBV12-3 or TRBV12-4 and TRBJ1-2; perhaps TRBD1 as D (5 bases). V was cut by 3 bases and J by 5 bases, with 16 bases left in between. The CDR3 length is 15 residues. The CDR3 here is CASSFSPGRGYGYTF. The CDR3 DNA reads TGTGCCAGCAGTTTTAGTCCAGGGCGGGGATATGGCTACACCTTC.

This clonotype turned up a few times. The rearrangement links TRBV5-1 to TRBJ2-2; no clear D. CDR1 is SGHRS, CDR2 YFSETQ, per germline. This CDR3 is built from 15 residues. V was clipped by 3 bases and J by 5 bases, with 14 bases between them. The CDR3 DNA sequence: TGCGCCAGCAGCTCCGGACCCGAACGGACCGGGGAGCTGTTTTTT. This translates into CASSSGPERTGELFF.

The rearrangement links TRBV7-2 to TRBJ1-1; 7 nucleotides line up with TRBD1. After removal of 0 bases from V and 4 bases from J, the junction contained 5 bases not matched to a gene. The CDR3 is 15 residues long. Germline V gives CDR1 SGHTA, CDR2 FQGNSA. The CDR3 sequence: CASSLATGRRTEAFF. CDR3 nucleotide sequence: TGTGCCAGCAGCTTAGCGACAGGGAGGCGCACTGAAGCTTTCTTT.

This chain connects TRBV7-2 to TRBJ1-5; 7 bases are shared with TRBD1. CDR1 and CDR2 from the germline V gene are SGHTA and FQGNSA. Trimming removed 3 bases from V and 6 bases from J; junction bases left unmatched: 5. The CDR3 loop spans 14 amino acids. CDR3 loop: CASSLGQPPQPQHF. The DNA for the CDR3 is TGTGCCAGCAGCTTGGGACAGCCACCTCAGCCCCAGCATTTT. The full variable domain, completed using reference TRBV7-2 and TRBJ1-5, is GAGVSQSPSNKVTEKGKDVELRCDPISGHTALYWYRQSLGQGLEFLIYFQGNSAPDKSGLPSDRFSAERTGGSVSTLTIQRTQQEDSAVYLCASSLGQPPQPQHFGDGTRLSIL.

This clonotype was seen a handful of times. The J gene is TRBJ2-1, the V gene TRBV12-5; no clear D gene. There are 17 residues in the CDR3. V was pared by 3 bases and J by 0 bases, with 15 bases between. Germline CDR1 and CDR2: LGHNT and FRNRAP. In DNA form, the CDR3 reads TGTGCTAGTGGTTTCCTACTCGACGGACGCTCCTACAATGAGCAGTTCTTC. Translation: CASGFLLDGRSYNEQFF.

The genes are TRBV27 and TRBJ2-6; D ambiguous. There are 16 residues in the CDR3. Trimming removed 5 bases from V and 0 bases from J, with 11 bases in between. Germline V gene lookup returns CDR1 MNHEY and CDR2 SMNVEV (reference sequence). The CDR3 is CASSRTASSGANVLTF. CDR3 nucleotide sequence: TGTGCCAGCAGTCGGACCGCCAGCTCTGGGGCCAACGTCCTGACTTTC. The variable domain in full, completed from reference TRBV27 and TRBJ2-6, reads EAQVTQNPRYLITVTGKKLTVTCSQNMNHEYMSWYRQDPGLGLRQIYYSMNVEVTDKGDVPEGYKVSRKEKRNFPLILESPSPNQTSLYFCASSRTASSGANVLTFGAGSRLTVL.

The chain uses TRBV11-2 and TRBJ2-1, with TRBD2 matching over 10 bases. The CDR3 has 17 residues. V shed 0 bases and J 6 bases; nucleotides not matched to a gene: 8. Per the germline V gene, CDR1 is SGHAT and CDR2 is FQNNGV. The CDR3 coding sequence is TGTGCCAGCAGCTTAGAGTCGGCTAGCGGGAGTCGCAATGAGCAGTTCTTC. Amino acid sequence: CASSLESASGSRNEQFF.

This clonotype was counted ten times or more. This chain joins TRBV5-1 and TRBJ1-1; D might be TRBD1 (6 bases). Germline assignment: CDR1 SGHRS and CDR2 YFSETQ. V was cut by 3 bases and J by 3 bases, with 12 bases left in between. The CDR3 contains 14 residues. CDR3 sequence: CASSSLPGDTEAFF. In DNA form, the CDR3 reads TGCGCCAGCAGCTCCTTACCAGGGGACACTGAAGCTTTCTTT.

This clonotype was seen only a few times. The gene calls are TRBV18 and TRBJ2-3; 9 bases match TRBD1. The junction had 4 bases not matched to a gene; V was cut back by 6 bases and J by 3 bases. CDR1 and CDR2 from the germline V gene are KGHSH and LQKENI. CDR3 length: 14 residues. In nucleotides, the CDR3 is TGTGCCAGCTCCACGACAGGGGGTACAGATACGCAGTATTTT. Translating gives CASSTTGGTDTQYF.

This clonotype was seen a few times. The rearrangement links TRBV7-6 to TRBJ2-5, with 10 bases fitting TRBD2. Per germline, CDR1 SGHVS and CDR2 FNYEAQ. Unmatched junction bases numbered 8, after V lost 5 bases and J lost 5 bases. This CDR3 has 15 amino acids. The CDR3 sequence: CASSPGTSVAETQYF. DNA of the CDR3: TGTGCCAGCAGCCCCGGGACTAGCGTGGCGGAGACCCAGTACTTC.

The gene calls are TRBV23-1 and TRBJ2-1, with 7 bases that match TRBD2. TRBV23-1 is given ORF status, its function remaining uncertain. V was clipped by 0 bases and J by 2 bases; unmatched bases: 7. This CDR3 spans 17 amino acids. As DNA, the CDR3 is TGCGCCAGCAGTCAATCGGGGGGGGGTTCCCCCTACAATGAGCAGTTCTTC. Amino acid sequence: CASSQSGGGSPYNEQFF.

This clonotype was observed at least ten times. The chain carries TRBV6-5 and TRBJ2-1; 13 positions match TRBD2. V lost 4 bases, J lost 7 bases, and 4 bases stayed unmatched. The CDR3 is 15 residues long. CDR1 is MNHEY, CDR2 SVGAGI, per germline. The CDR3 DNA sequence: TGTGCCAGCAGTTCAGGACTAGCGGGAGTTAATGAGCAGTTCTTC. It specifies CASSSGLAGVNEQFF.

The sample holds a few counts of this clonotype. The chain carries TRBV6-2 or TRBV6-3 and TRBJ1-6, with D hard to call. V was cut by 9 bases and J by 0 bases, with 6 bases left in between. Per germline, CDR1 MNHEY and CDR2 SVGEGT. The CDR3 is 13 residues long. The CDR3 loop is CARRGSYNSPLHF. The DNA for the CDR3 is TGTGCCAGACGCGGCTCCTATAATTCACCCCTCCACTTT.

This clonotype occurred many times. This chain joins TRBV12-3 or TRBV12-4 and TRBJ1-5; the D gene is possibly TRBD1 (6 bases). There are 12 residues in the CDR3. The V end lost 8 bases, the J end lost 4 bases, and 9 bases lay between the germline ends. The CDR3 region is CASRGGNQPQHF. As DNA, the CDR3 is TGTGCCAGCCGAGGGGGGAATCAGCCCCAGCATTTT.

A word on this clonotype: Germline is not matched at one junction end, which may reflect a read error. CDR3: CASSGQGTNTAELFF. The CDR3 DNA reads as TGTGCCAGCAGTGGACAGGGGACGAACACCGCGGAGCTGTTTTTT. The chain carries TRBV5-5 and TRBJ2-2, with 9 bases that match TRBD1. The CDR3 has 15 residues. The germline CDR1 and CDR2 sequences are SGHKS and YYEKEE (reference sequence).

This chain's CDR3 is CASMEVDLLAYEQYF. In DNA form, the CDR3 reads TGTGCCAGCATGGAAGTGGACCTCTTAGCCTACGAGCAGTACTTC. The genes are TRBV11-1 and TRBJ2-7; D unresolved. The length of the CDR3 is 15 residues. V dropped 7 bases and J dropped 2 bases, with 18 bases sitting between them. Germline values: CDR1 SGHAT, CDR2 FQDESV (reference sequence).

This rearrangement joins TRBV7-8 to TRBJ2-7; 7 bases fit TRBD2. Trimming cost V 4 bases and J 2 bases; bases outside gene matches: 8. Germline V lookup: CDR1 SGHVS, CDR2 FQNEAQ. CDR3 length: 15 residues. Here the CDR3 reads CASSSPGRGAYEQYV. Here the CDR3 DNA reads TGTGCCAGCAGCTCCCCTGGGAGGGGAGCCTACGAGCAGTACGTC.

This chain links TRBV5-1 with TRBJ2-3; the match to TRBD1 covers 9 bases. V was clipped by 4 bases and J by 2 bases; unmatched bases: 11. The germline V gene encodes CDR1 SGHRS and CDR2 YFSETQ. The CDR3 contains 17 residues. In nucleotides, the CDR3 is TGCGCCAGCAGCGGCCAAACGGGACAGGGCGCCACAGATACGCAGTATTTT. Translating gives CASSGQTGQGATDTQYF.

The chain has TRBV30 and TRBJ2-3, with 11 bases aligning to TRBD2. V dropped 5 bases and J dropped 3; count of bases not matched to a gene: 4. The CDR3 loop spans 14 amino acids. Germline assignment: CDR1 GTSNPN and CDR2 SVGIG (reference sequence). CDR3 sequence: CAWVTSGSTDTQYF. For the CDR3, the DNA is TGTGCCTGGGTAACTAGCGGGAGTACAGATACGCAGTATTTT.

The genes are TRBV12-3 or TRBV12-4 and TRBJ1-3; no reliable D call. V lost 7 bases to trimming and J lost 4 bases, with 11 bases between them. This CDR3 has 13 residues. This CDR3 reads CASITALGNTIYF. The CDR3 DNA reads TGTGCCAGCATTACGGCCTTGGGAAACACCATATATTTT.

The chain links TRBV9 to TRBJ1-1; D is perhaps TRBD1 (5 bases). V was shortened by 3 bases and J by 0 bases, with 12 bases between the two germline ends. CDR1 is SGDLS, CDR2 YYNGEE, per germline. The CDR3 covers 15 residues. The CDR3 region is CASSEAGGMNTEAFF. The CDR3 DNA is TGTGCCAGCAGCGAGGCGGGGGGGATGAACACTGAAGCTTTCTTT.

This chain uses TRBV7-2 with TRBJ2-4; no clear D gene. V was trimmed by 5 bases and J by 1 base, leaving 6 bases between them. This CDR3 is 13 amino acids long. Germline CDR1 reads SGHTA; CDR2 reads FQGNSA. In DNA, the CDR3 is TGTGCCAGCAGCCAGAGCGCCAAAAACATTCAGTACTTC. Its translation is CASSQSAKNIQYF.

This clonotype was counted a few times. The gene calls are TRBV28 and TRBJ1-1; 7 bases map to TRBD1. J was trimmed by 4 bases and V by 4 bases; bases with no gene match: 9. The CDR3 consists of 15 residues. Looked up from germline, CDR1 is MDHEN and CDR2 is SYDVKM. This chain's CDR3 is CASSSLKGAVTEAFF. CDR3 in DNA: TGTGCCAGCAGTTCATTAAAGGGGGCTGTCACTGAAGCTTTCTTT.